This T cell receptor (beta chain) comes out of a study of blood T cells in healthy people across ages. Study results and limitations: Measured against age, TCR beta diversity per million T cells decreased in a roughly linear manner. The long-lived group displayed more naive CD4+ cells, plus higher diversity, than the aged donors did.

Points on this clonotype: No antigen is known for it.

The CDR3 is 15 residues long. Total RNA was isolated from each sample in quantities of at least 6 micrograms. PCR was performed a second time for about 7 to 11 cycles using a sample-barcoded 5' primer and a J-beta primer mix. Unique molecular identifiers of 12 random nucleotides labeled each cDNA. TCRdb fed the 5' RACE reads into MiXCR, producing one record per CDR3 protein. The profile shows about 1.4 million distinct CDR3 sequences, approximately 59% of them singletons. The rearrangement uses TRBV21-1 and TRBJ1-4; the table's D gene call, TRBD1, was not cross checked with the DNA. TRBV21-1 is given as a pseudogene. The specimen was blood. The receptor's source is a man aged 18 to 35 in good health. CDR3 nucleotides: TGTGCCAGCAGCAAGGGACTTGCAACTAATGAAAAACTGTTTTTT. It is translated as CASSKGLATNEKLFF.